Given below is one TCR beta chain in context. These data come from a study of blood T cell repertoires in COVID-19. Across the whole study: Samples taken during acute and convalescent COVID-19 were collected in the United States, Italy and Spain.

The V end lost 4 bases, the J end lost 2 bases, and 6 bases lay between the germline ends. The CDR3 totals 12 residues. Germline V lookup: CDR1 SGHRS, CDR2 YFSETQ. Per the original methods: Cell counts per sample came from amplifying reference gene primers. TCRdb keeps only in-frame clones here, not all; method: immunoSEQ multiplex PCR. That table gives V, J and clone size, and the DNA gave D and trimming. The sample has 270,000 or so clones, about four fifths seen once. The receptor was isolated from a man aged 45 to 65 who had recovered from COVID-19. Sample: PBMCs or T cells enriched from blood (not recorded which). The V and J genes are TRBV5-1 and TRBJ1-1; the D is unclear. DNA of the CDR3: TGCGCCAGCAGCCTTGTCAACACTGAAGCTTTCTTT. This codes for CASSLVNTEAFF.